The 23 T cell receptor beta chains reported below all come from one sample, sequenced in a study of graft-versus-host responses after intestinal transplantation. From the graft tissue, intraepithelial and lamina propria lymphocytes were released through processing. Some clones are missing from TCRdb's copy, which holds only in-frame ones; the method was immunoSEQ multiplex PCR. The profile shows about 7,400 clones, 68% of them singletons. This specimen consisted of ileum tissue, obtained approximately 50 days after transplant. The source is a human patient who received an intestinal transplant, so some T cells may come from the graft donor.

The genes are TRBV4-1 and TRBJ1-1, with 7 nucleotides matching TRBD1. Unmatched junction bases numbered 4, after V lost 2 bases and J lost 7 bases. The CDR3 is 13 amino acids. CDR1 and CDR2 (germline): MGHRA, YSYEKL. CDR3 in amino acids: CASSQTNRGEAFF. The CDR3, as DNA: TGCGCCAGCAGCCAAACTAACAGGGGTGAAGCTTTCTTT.

Remarks on this clone: Other DNA sequences in the sample encode the same CDR3. The chain couples TRBV7-2 to TRBJ2-7, with 11 bases lining up with TRBD2. CDR1 is SGHTA, CDR2 FQGNSA, per germline. This CDR3 contains 14 residues. V was clipped by 5 bases and J by 7 bases; unmatched bases: 7. In DNA, the CDR3 is TGTGCCAGCAGCCTCAGACTAGCGGGGTATGAGCAGTACGTC. This codes for CASSLRLAGYEQYV.

The rearrangement uses TRBV7-2 and TRBJ2-3; D may be TRBD1 (5 bases). Germline values: CDR1 SGHTA, CDR2 FQGNSA. V lost 5 bases and J lost 4, with 10 bases in between. CDR3 length equals 13 residues. The CDR3 here is CASSQQDPDTQYF. CDR3 coding DNA: TGTGCCAGCAGCCAACAGGACCCAGATACGCAGTATTTT.

In its sample, this clone was seen once. This rearrangement joins TRBV9 to TRBJ1-5; TRBD1 agrees at 8 bases. There are 14 residues in the CDR3. The ends lost 4 bases at V and 4 bases at J; junction bases unmatched: 4. Germline V CDR1 and CDR2: SGDLS, YYNGEE. This CDR3 is CASSPGQANQPQHF. The CDR3 DNA reads TGTGCCAGCAGCCCGGGACAGGCGAATCAGCCCCAGCATTTT.

The rearrangement joins TRBV4-2 to TRBJ1-2; D is unclear. Germline CDR1 is LGHNA and CDR2 is YNFKEQ. V was cut by 0 bases and J by 14 bases, with 25 bases left in between. This CDR3 has 16 residues. The CDR3, as DNA: TGTGCCAGCAGCCAAGATAATAACGGCGGTGCTATGGCTAGAACCTTC. Amino acids: CASSQDNNGGAMARTF.

The gene calls are TRBV2 and TRBJ2-7; 7 bases match TRBD1. This CDR3 spans 12 amino acids. With V trimmed by 3 bases and J by 4 bases, 0 bases remained unmatched. Per germline, CDR1 SNHLY and CDR2 FYNNEI. CDR3 region: CASSDRGYEQYV. CDR3 coding DNA: TGTGCCAGCAGTGACAGGGGGTACGAGCAGTACGTC.

The genes are TRBV6-1 and TRBJ1-5; a possible D gene is TRBD1 (5 bases). The CDR3 runs to 14 residues. Germline CDR1 reads MNHNS; CDR2 reads SASEGT. V gave up 4 bases and J gave up 2 bases, with 9 bases separating them. CDR3 sequence reads: CASSVAGGNQPQHF. The CDR3 coding sequence is TGTGCCAGCAGTGTTGCGGGGGGCAATCAGCCCCAGCATTTT.

This clone is medium-sized in the sample. This chain connects TRBV28 to TRBJ2-7, with 9 bases identical to TRBD1. V lost 5 bases to trimming and J lost 6 bases; unmatched junction nucleotides: 8. CDR3 length equals 14 residues. Germline CDR1 is MDHEN and CDR2 is SYDVKM. CDR3 DNA: TGTGCCAGCAGTACAGGGGGCGGCCTCGGCGAGCAGTACGTC. This gives the protein CASSTGGGLGEQYV.

The chain recombines TRBV6-1 with TRBJ2-7; TRBD1 aligns across 8 bases. The V segment lost 2 bases and the J segment 6 bases; nucleotides outside the gene matches: 12. This CDR3 is built from 16 residues. In germline, CDR1 is MNHNS, CDR2 SASEGT. The CDR3 DNA is TGTGCCAGCAGTGAACCCGTGGCAGGGGGCGCTTTCGAGCAGTACGTC. It specifies CASSEPVAGGAFEQYV.

This clone was detected only once. The chain combines TRBV5-4 with TRBJ2-5, with 9 bases identical to TRBD2. Germline CDR1 is SGHNT and CDR2 is YYREEE (reference sequence). The CDR3 runs 17 residues. V shed 4 bases, J shed 2 bases, and the junction held 12 bases outside the gene matches. The DNA for the CDR3 is TGTGCCAGCAGCGCCAAGTTGGGAGCGGGAGGACAAGAGACCCAGTACTTC. Translated: CASSAKLGAGGQETQYF.

The chain has TRBV9 and TRBJ2-2, with a weak D call TRBD2 (6 bases). From germline, CDR1 is SGDLS and CDR2 YYNGEE. This CDR3 contains 15 residues. With 5 bases removed from V and 4 bases from J, the gap between germline ends came to 15 bases. CDR3 region: CASSSGGMSTGELFF. CDR3 nucleotides: TGTGCCAGCAGTTCCGGGGGTATGAGCACCGGGGAGCTGTTTTTT.

CDR3 residues: CASSPTFATNEKLFF. The CDR3 DNA reads TGCGCCAGCAGCCCGACATTCGCAACTAATGAAAAACTGTTTTTT. The chain is built from TRBV4-3 and TRBJ1-4; no reliable D call. Germline V CDR1 and CDR2: LGHNA, YSLEER. The CDR3 runs to 15 residues. Between the trimmed V and J ends, which lost 4 bases and 0 bases, there was a span of 9 bases.

This clone was detected only a few times. The rearrangement joins TRBV5-1 to TRBJ2-7; D is perhaps TRBD1 (6 bases). Germline V gene lookup returns CDR1 SGHRS and CDR2 YFSETQ. The CDR3 totals 16 residues. Trimming took 1 base from V and 2 from J, leaving 16 bases between them. CDR3 in amino acids: CASSLIRWDTPYEQYV. The CDR3 DNA sequence: TGCGCCAGCAGCTTGATCCGTTGGGACACCCCCTACGAGCAGTACGTC.

This clone appeared a few times. The chain combines TRBV2 with TRBJ1-2, with unresolved D. The V end was cut by 6 bases, the J end by 4 bases, with 21 bases between. Germline lookup yields CDR1 SNHLY and CDR2 FYNNEI. This CDR3 is built from 16 residues. The CDR3 DNA is TGTGCCAGCAGCCCAGCGGCACAGCTTAGTTTCTATGGCTACACCTTC. It yields the protein CASSPAAQLSFYGYTF.

This clone was picked up one time. The chain is built from TRBV7-2 and TRBJ2-2; 7 bases are a match to TRBD2. Trimming at V came to 3 bases and at J to 3 bases, leaving 4 bases not matched to a gene. Germline CDR1 reads SGHTA; CDR2 reads FQGNSA. The CDR3 loop spans 15 amino acids. Here the CDR3 DNA reads TGTGCCAGCAGCTTCAAGGGGAGGGACACCGGGGAGCTGTTTTTT. It yields the protein CASSFKGRDTGELFF.

On this clone: At one end the junction does not follow the germline gene, possibly because of a read error. J is TRBJ1-4 and V is TRBV7-7; D gene uncertain. This CDR3 region has 13 residues. Germline assignment: CDR1 SSHAT and CDR2 FNYEAQ (reference sequence). CDR3 nucleotides: TGTGCTAGCAGCCCCGACTCCGAGAGGGTCCTGTTTTTT. Encoded protein: CASSPDSERVLFF.

The gene calls are TRBV6-1 and TRBJ1-2, with 9 bases lining up with TRBD1. The CDR3 length is 14 residues. The trim removed 5 bases at V and 6 bases at J, leaving 7 bases unmatched. The germline V gene has CDR1 MNHNS and CDR2 SASEGT. CDR3 DNA sequence: TGTGCCAGCAGTACGCGGACAGGGGAGAATGGCTACACCTTC. Translated: CASSTRTGENGYTF.

The chain couples TRBV4-3 to TRBJ2-3, with a possible D match to TRBD1 (6 bases). The CDR3 is made up of 14 amino acids. Germline CDR1 is LGHNA and CDR2 is YSLEER. The ends were cut back, 8 bases at V and 2 bases at J, with 14 bases in the middle. Written as DNA, the CDR3 is TGCGCCAGCGGCAACAGGGAGAACACAGATACGCAGTATTTT. Encoded protein: CASGNRENTDTQYF.

The chain carries TRBV4-2 and TRBJ2-3; a possible D gene is TRBD2 (6 bases). Trimming removed 4 bases at V and 3 bases at J, with 14 bases between. Germline CDR1 reads LGHNA; CDR2 reads YNFKEQ. The CDR3 runs 15 residues. CDR3 nucleotide sequence: TGTGCCAGCAGCCGCTCTAGGGAGGCGACAGATACGCAGTATTTT. Amino acids: CASSRSREATDTQYF.

V gene TRBV5-1 combines with J gene TRBJ2-3, with D unresolved. CDR1 is SGHRS and CDR2 is YFSETQ in the germline V gene. The CDR3 is 16 residues long. Trimming took off 7 bases at V and 2 bases at J, with 20 bases between the two ends. As DNA, the CDR3 is TGCGCCAGCGCTTCAGGCGCGTTGTCTCTCACAGATACGCAGTATTTT. This gives the protein CASASGALSLTDTQYF.

This rearrangement joins TRBV7-9 to TRBJ2-3; 7 nucleotides align to TRBD1. V dropped 0 bases and J dropped 2; count of bases not matched to a gene: 8. The CDR3 spans 17 residues. From germline, CDR1 is SEHNR and CDR2 FQNEAQ (reference sequence). Here the CDR3 DNA reads TGTGCCAGCAGCTTAGCTGGGGACAGAAAAGTCACAGATACGCAGTATTTT. The encoded protein is CASSLAGDRKVTDTQYF.

The chain has TRBV13 and TRBJ2-1; TRBD2 matches at 7 bases. The CDR3 has 18 amino acids. Germline CDR1 PRHDT, CDR2 FYEKMQ (reference sequence). Germline trimming cut 3 bases from V and 0 bases from J; bases unmatched to any gene: 11. CDR3 DNA sequence: TGTGCCAGCAGCTTGGGGAGCAAGCGGGGTAACTCCTACAATGAGCAGTTCTTC. Encoded protein: CASSLGSKRGNSYNEQFF.

The chain has TRBV6-6 and TRBJ1-3; no definite D call. The length of the CDR3 is 13 residues. Trimming stripped 4 bases from V and 5 bases from J, with 9 bases between. From germline, CDR1 is MNHNY and CDR2 SVGAGI (reference sequence). CDR3 loop: CASSFGSRNTIYF. Written as DNA, the CDR3 is TGTGCCAGCAGTTTCGGGAGCCGAAACACCATATATTTT.